This TCR beta chain appears in the sequencing data of a study of vaccination effects on CD4 cells after COVID-19. This CDR3 has 16 amino acids. CDR1 SNHLY and CDR2 FYNNEI come from the germline V gene. Trimming removed 3 bases at V and 2 bases at J, with 11 bases between. This table comes from immunoSEQ multiplex PCR, and its TCRdb copy is limited to in-frame clones, with some not included. The data contain approximately 23,000 clones, around 79% of them seen just once; the ten biggest clones take up over 7.5%. As to this clone: Its cognate antigen is unknown.

Before sequencing took place, the ViraFEST assay used viral peptide pools to expand antigen-specific CD4+ T cells. With more than 9 days of culture completed, CD4+ T cells were isolated. Participants were vaccinated with two doses of either the BNT162b2 or mRNA-1273 vaccine. This chain uses TRBV2 with TRBJ2-6; D perhaps matches TRBD1 (6 bases). The material was CD4+ T cells from PBMCs cultured with SARS-CoV-2 spike peptides, obtained after COVID-19 vaccination. This TCR was sampled from a human donor who received a COVID-19 vaccine. As DNA, the CDR3 is TGTGCCAGCAGTGACCAGGGGAAAGCTGGGGCCAACGTCCTGACTTTC. Protein product: CASSDQGKAGANVLTF.